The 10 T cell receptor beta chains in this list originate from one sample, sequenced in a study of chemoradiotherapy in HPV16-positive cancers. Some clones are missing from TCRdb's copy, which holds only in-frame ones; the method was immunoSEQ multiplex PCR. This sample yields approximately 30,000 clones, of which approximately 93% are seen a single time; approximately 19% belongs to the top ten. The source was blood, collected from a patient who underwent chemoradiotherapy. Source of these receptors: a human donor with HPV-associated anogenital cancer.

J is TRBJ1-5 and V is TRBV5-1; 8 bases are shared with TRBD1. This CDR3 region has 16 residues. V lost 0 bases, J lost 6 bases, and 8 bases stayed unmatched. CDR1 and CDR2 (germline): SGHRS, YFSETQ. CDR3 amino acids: CASSLVPTGDGQPQHF. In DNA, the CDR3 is TGCGCCAGCAGCTTGGTCCCGACAGGGGATGGTCAGCCCCAGCATTTT. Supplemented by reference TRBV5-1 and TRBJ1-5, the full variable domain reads KAGVTQTPRYLIKTRGQQVTLSCSPISGHRSVSWYQQTPGQGLQFLFEYFSETQRNKGNFPGRFSGRQFSNSRSEMNVSTLELGDSALYLCASSLVPTGDGQPQHFGDGTRLSIL.

The CDR3 DNA is TGTGCCAGCAGCGTAGGGACAGGGCCTAACTATGGCTACACCTTC. Protein: CASSVGTGPNYGYTF. The V gene is TRBV9, the J gene TRBJ1-2; 8 bases map to TRBD1. The germline V gene encodes CDR1 SGDLS and CDR2 YYNGEE. The CDR3 loop spans 15 amino acids. The V segment lost 0 bases and the J segment 0 bases; nucleotides outside the gene matches: 1.

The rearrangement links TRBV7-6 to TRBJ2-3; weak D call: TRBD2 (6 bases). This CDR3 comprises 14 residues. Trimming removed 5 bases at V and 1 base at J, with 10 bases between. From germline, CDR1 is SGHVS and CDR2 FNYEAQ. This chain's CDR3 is CASSRDSGTDTQYF. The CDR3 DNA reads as TGTGCCAGCAGCCGGGACTCAGGCACAGATACGCAGTATTTT.

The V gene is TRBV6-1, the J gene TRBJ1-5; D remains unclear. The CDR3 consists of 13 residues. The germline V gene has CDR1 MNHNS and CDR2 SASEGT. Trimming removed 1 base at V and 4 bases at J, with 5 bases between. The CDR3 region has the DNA TGTGCCAGCAGTGAAGTGGGAAATCAGCCCCAGCATTTT. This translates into CASSEVGNQPQHF.

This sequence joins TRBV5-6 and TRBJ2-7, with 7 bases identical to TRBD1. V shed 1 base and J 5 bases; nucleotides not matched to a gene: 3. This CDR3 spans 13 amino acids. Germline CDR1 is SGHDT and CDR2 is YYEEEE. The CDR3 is CASSLYRGHEQYF. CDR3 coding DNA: TGTGCCAGCAGCTTGTACAGGGGACACGAGCAGTACTTC.

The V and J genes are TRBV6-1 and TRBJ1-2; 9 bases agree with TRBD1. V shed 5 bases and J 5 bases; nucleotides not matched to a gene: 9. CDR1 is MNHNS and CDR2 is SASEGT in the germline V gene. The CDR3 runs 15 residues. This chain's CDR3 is CASSTRDRASYGYTF. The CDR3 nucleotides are TGTGCCAGCAGTACCCGGGACAGGGCCTCTTATGGCTACACCTTC.

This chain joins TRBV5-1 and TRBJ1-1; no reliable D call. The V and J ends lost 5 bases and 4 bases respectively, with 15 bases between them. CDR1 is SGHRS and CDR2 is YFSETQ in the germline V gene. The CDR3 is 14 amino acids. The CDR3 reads CASRMEEVSTEAFF. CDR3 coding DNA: TGCGCCAGCAGGATGGAGGAGGTTTCCACTGAAGCTTTCTTT.

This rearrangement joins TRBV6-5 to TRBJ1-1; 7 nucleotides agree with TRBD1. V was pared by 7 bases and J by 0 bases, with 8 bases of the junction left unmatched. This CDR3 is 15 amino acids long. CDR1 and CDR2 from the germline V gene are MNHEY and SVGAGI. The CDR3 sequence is CASIAGQQMNTEAFF. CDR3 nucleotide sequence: TGTGCCAGCATTGCGGGACAGCAAATGAACACTGAAGCTTTCTTT.

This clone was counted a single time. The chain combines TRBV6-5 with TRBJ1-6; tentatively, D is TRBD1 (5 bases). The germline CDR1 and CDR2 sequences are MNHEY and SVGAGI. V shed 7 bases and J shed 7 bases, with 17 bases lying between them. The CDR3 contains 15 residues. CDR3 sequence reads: CASKEWGLSNSPLHF. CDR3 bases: TGTGCCAGCAAAGAGTGGGGGTTAAGCAATTCACCCCTCCACTTT.

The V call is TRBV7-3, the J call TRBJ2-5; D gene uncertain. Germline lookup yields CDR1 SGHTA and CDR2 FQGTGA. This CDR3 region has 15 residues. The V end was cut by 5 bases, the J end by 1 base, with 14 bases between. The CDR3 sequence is CASSPSGSRQETQYF. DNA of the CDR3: TGTGCCAGCAGCCCCTCCGGTAGCCGCCAAGAGACCCAGTACTTC.